This T cell receptor beta chain was documented in a study of cytomegalovirus exposure and HLA in healthy donors. Across the study: The study's early data release held about 85 million unique TCRs from HLA-typed donors. Regarding the study as a whole: In a later analysis, donors in an Asian-associated ancestry cluster reportedly had fewer N-insertions in productive TCRs than the cohort mean. In a later analysis, a missense DCLRE1C variant was linked to TCR beta V- and J-gene trimming. Some 17,000 TCR beta sequences were associated with HLA alleles at 0.05 false discovery rate in a later analysis.

To note about this clone: What it recognizes is unknown.

The ends lost 3 bases at V and 7 bases at J; junction bases unmatched: 5. The CDR3 has 15 residues. Germline CDR1 SGHAT, CDR2 FQNNGV. In the PCR, 60 Vbeta and 13 Jbeta primers were used. Some clones are missing from TCRdb's copy, which holds only in-frame ones; the method was immunoSEQ multiplex PCR. The table has some 110,000 clones, 60% to 75% seen once. The chain employs TRBV11-2 and TRBJ2-7; 14 bases align to TRBD2. The sequenced sample consisted of PBMCs. The sequence derives from a woman aged 45-60 years in good health and CMV-seropositive. CDR3 sequence reads: CASSLGLAGVEEQYF. CDR3 sequence (DNA): TGTGCCAGCAGCTTGGGACTAGCGGGGGTTGAGGAGCAGTACTTC.